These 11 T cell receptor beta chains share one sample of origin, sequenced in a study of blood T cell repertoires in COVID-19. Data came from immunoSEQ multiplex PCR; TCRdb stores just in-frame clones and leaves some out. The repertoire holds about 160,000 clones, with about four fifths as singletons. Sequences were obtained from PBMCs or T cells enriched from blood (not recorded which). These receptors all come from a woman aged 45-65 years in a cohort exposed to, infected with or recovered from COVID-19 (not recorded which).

CDR3 residues: CASSHPGLGYEQYF. For the CDR3, the DNA is TGTGCCAGCAGCCACCCGGGACTCGGCTACGAGCAGTACTTC. This chain joins TRBV7-2 and TRBJ2-7; D possibly corresponds to TRBD2 (6 bases). This CDR3 region has 14 residues. Trimming shortened V by 5 bases and J by 3 bases, and 14 bases separated the two germline ends. Germline lookup yields CDR1 SGHTA and CDR2 FQGNSA. Filled out from reference TRBV7-2 and TRBJ2-7, the complete variable domain reads GAGVSQSPSNKVTEKGKDVELRCDPISGHTALYWYRQSLGQGLEFLIYFQGNSAPDKSGLPSDRFSAERTGGSVSTLTIQRTQQEDSAVYLCASSHPGLGYEQYFGPGTRLTVT.

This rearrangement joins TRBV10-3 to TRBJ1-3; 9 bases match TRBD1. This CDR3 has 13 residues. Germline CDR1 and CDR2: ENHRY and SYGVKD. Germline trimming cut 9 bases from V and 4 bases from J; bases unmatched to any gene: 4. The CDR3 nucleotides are TGTGCCATTGGACAGGGGATGGGAAACACCATATATTTT. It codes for CAIGQGMGNTIYF.

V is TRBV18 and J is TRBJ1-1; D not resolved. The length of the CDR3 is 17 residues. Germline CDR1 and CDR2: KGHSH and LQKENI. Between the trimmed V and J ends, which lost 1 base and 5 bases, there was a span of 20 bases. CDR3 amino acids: CASSPRRVGSLGTEAFF. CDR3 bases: TGTGCCAGCTCACCACGGAGGGTAGGGAGTTTGGGTACTGAAGCTTTCTTT.

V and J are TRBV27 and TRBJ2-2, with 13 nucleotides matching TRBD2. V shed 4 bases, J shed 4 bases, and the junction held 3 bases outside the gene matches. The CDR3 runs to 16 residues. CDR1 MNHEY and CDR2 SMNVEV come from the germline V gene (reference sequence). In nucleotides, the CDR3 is TGTGCCAGCAGTTACGGGACTAGCGGGGCCACCGGGGAGCTGTTTTTT. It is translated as CASSYGTSGATGELFF.

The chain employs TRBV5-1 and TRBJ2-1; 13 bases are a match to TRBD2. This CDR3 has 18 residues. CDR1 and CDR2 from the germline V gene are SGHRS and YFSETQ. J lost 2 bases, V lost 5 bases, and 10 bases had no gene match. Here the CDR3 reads CASSSWTSGRGPYNEQFF. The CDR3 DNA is TGCGCCAGCAGTTCGTGGACTAGCGGGAGAGGCCCCTACAATGAGCAGTTCTTC.

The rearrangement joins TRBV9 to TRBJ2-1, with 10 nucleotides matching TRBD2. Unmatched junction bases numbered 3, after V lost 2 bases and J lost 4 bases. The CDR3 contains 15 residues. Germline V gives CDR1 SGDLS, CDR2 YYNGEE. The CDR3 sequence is CASSVTSGVYNEQFF. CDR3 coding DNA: TGTGCCAGCAGCGTTACTAGCGGGGTTTACAATGAGCAGTTCTTC.

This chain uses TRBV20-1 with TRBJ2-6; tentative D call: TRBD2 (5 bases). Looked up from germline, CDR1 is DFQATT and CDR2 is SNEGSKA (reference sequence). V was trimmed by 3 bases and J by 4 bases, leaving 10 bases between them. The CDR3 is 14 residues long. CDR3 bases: TGCAGTGCTAGTACGGGGATCGGGGCCAACGTCCTGACTTTC. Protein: CSASTGIGANVLTF.

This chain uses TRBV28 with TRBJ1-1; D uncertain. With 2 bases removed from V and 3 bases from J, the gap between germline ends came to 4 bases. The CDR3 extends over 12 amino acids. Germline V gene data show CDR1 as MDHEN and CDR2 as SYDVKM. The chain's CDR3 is CASSLRDTEAFF. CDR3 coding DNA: TGTGCCAGCAGTTTACGGGACACTGAAGCTTTCTTT.

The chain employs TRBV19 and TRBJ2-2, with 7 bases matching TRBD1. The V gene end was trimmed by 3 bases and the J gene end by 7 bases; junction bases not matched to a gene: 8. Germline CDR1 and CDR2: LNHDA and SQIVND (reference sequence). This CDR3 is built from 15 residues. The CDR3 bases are TGTGCCAGTAGTATGGCGAGGGGGCGCGGCGGGGAGCTGTTTTTT. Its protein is CASSMARGRGGELFF. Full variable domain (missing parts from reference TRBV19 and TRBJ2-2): DGGITQSPKYLFRKEGQNVTLSCEQNLNHDAMYWYRQDPGQGLRLIYYSQIVNDFQKGDIAEGYSVSREKKESFPLTVTSAQKNPTAFYLCASSMARGRGGELFFGEGSRLTVL.

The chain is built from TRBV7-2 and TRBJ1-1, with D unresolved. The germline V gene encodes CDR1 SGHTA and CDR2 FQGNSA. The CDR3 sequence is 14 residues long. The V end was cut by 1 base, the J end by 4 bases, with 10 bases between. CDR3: CASSLDPGSTEAFF. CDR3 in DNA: TGTGCCAGCAGCTTAGACCCGGGGTCCACTGAAGCTTTCTTT.

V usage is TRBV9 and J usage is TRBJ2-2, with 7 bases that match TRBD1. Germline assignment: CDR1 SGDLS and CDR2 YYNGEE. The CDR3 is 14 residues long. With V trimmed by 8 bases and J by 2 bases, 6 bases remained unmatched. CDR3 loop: CASNRDSNTGELFF. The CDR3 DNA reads TGTGCCAGTAACCGGGACAGTAACACCGGGGAGCTGTTTTTT.